The 19 T cell receptor beta chains in this list originate from one sample, sequenced in a study of CXCR3-negative and CXCR3-positive naive CD8 T cells. Broader study findings: TRB CDR3 hydrophobicity was greater in CXCR3-positive naive cells than in CXCR3-negative naive cells.

Researchers prepared the TRB cDNA libraries using 5' RACE with UMI labels. After re-calling the 5' RACE reads, TCRdb lists one entry per CDR3 protein, DNA absent. In total, the table holds approximately 65,000 distinct CDR3 sequences. No cognate antigen is known for these TCRs. The source material was naive CXCR3+ CD8+ T cells from blood. Subset defined: CD45RO-CCR7+CD27+CD95- naive CD8+ T cells expressing CXCR3 (TNR3+). The receptors were sampled from a human donor in good health. Some clones in this sample may be carry-over from other donors' samples.

This CDR3 is CASSEFGDFPLRQYF. The chain carries TRBV25-1 and TRBJ2-7; TCRdb names TRBD2, which stays unverified in the absence of DNA. The CDR3 contains 15 residues. Looked up from germline, CDR1 is MGHDK and CDR2 is SYGVNS.

The gene calls are TRBV7-9 and TRBJ1-1; TCRdb's D call of TRBD1 is untestable without DNA. The CDR3 is made up of 13 amino acids. Germline lookup yields CDR1 SEHNR and CDR2 FQNEAQ (reference sequence). The CDR3 sequence: CSSSLPGVNEAFF.

V and J are TRBV29-1 and TRBJ1-1. Per germline, CDR1 SQVTM and CDR2 ANQGSEA. This CDR3 has 12 amino acids. The CDR3 reads CSVEDLGTGAFF.

CDR3 protein: CASSAGAGASYNEQFF. V gene TRBV9 combines with J gene TRBJ2-1; lacking DNA, the TRBD1 call made by TCRdb goes unchecked. The germline V gene encodes CDR1 SGDLS and CDR2 YYNGEE. The CDR3 is 16 amino acids.

This chain connects TRBV7-8 to TRBJ2-4; the TCRdb call, TRBD1, lacks DNA for checking. From germline, CDR1 is SGHVS and CDR2 FQNEAQ. CDR3 length: 20 residues. The CDR3: CASSLFPIRSQGAPGDIQYF.

J is TRBJ2-1 and V is TRBV7-3. Germline loops: CDR1 SGHTA, CDR2 FQGTGA. The CDR3 totals 13 residues. CDR3 loop: CASSLVLYNEQFF.

The chain employs TRBV7-9 and TRBJ2-7. In germline, CDR1 is SEHNR, CDR2 FQNEAQ (reference sequence). This CDR3 is built from 14 residues. The CDR3 protein is CASSSSTLSYEQYF.

V gene TRBV20-1 combines with J gene TRBJ2-5; TCRdb calls TRBD2, which cannot be checked without DNA. From germline, CDR1 is DFQATT and CDR2 SNEGSKA (reference sequence). The CDR3 has 14 amino acids. CDR3 residues: CSASGGLQTETQYF.

J is TRBJ2-7 and V is TRBV20-1; without DNA, the TCRdb call of TRBD1 cannot be checked. The CDR3 totals 14 residues. Germline-derived CDR1 and CDR2 are DFQATT and SNEGSKA (reference sequence). The CDR3 spells CNALGQGATYEQYF.

The chain combines TRBV19 with TRBJ2-1. Per the germline V gene, CDR1 is LNHDA and CDR2 is SQIVND (reference sequence). The CDR3 has 16 residues. The CDR3 sequence is CASSIDDRGFYNEQFF.

The chain couples TRBV6-1 to TRBJ1-3; TCRdb calls TRBD1, which cannot be checked without DNA. The CDR3 is 15 amino acids. Germline loops: CDR1 MNHNS, CDR2 SASEGT. The CDR3 reads CASSQGTGSGNTIYF.

This chain connects TRBV9 to TRBJ1-2. The germline gives CDR1 SGDLS, CDR2 YYNGEE. The CDR3 extends over 14 amino acids. CDR3 amino acids: CASSVLTEDYGYTF.

The rearrangement links TRBV28 to TRBJ2-7; TCRdb reports TRBD1, a call that lacks DNA to check it against. The CDR3 consists of 13 residues. The germline gives CDR1 MDHEN, CDR2 SYDVKM. The CDR3 is CASSWDSTYEQYF. Drawing the rest from reference TRBV28 and TRBJ2-7, the complete variable domain is DVKVTQSSRYLVKRTGEKVFLECVQDMDHENMFWYRQDPGLGLRLIYFSYDVKMKEKGDIPEGYSVSREKKERFSLILESASTNQTSMYLCASSWDSTYEQYFGPGTRLTVT.

The V gene is TRBV20-1, the J gene TRBJ2-1. From germline, CDR1 is DFQATT and CDR2 SNEGSKA (reference sequence). This CDR3 is built from 12 residues. The CDR3: CSASVWYNEQFF.

The gene calls are TRBV7-9 and TRBJ2-5. The germline gives CDR1 SEHNR, CDR2 FQNEAQ (reference sequence). The CDR3 has 14 residues. The CDR3: CASSLAQSQETQYF.

The rearrangement joins TRBV6-2 or TRBV6-3 to TRBJ2-7; TCRdb names TRBD1, which stays unverified in the absence of DNA. The CDR3 is 17 residues long. Germline-derived CDR1 and CDR2 are MNHEY and SVGEGT. CDR3 in amino acids: CASSYLYGGQDLYEQYF.

The chain uses TRBV7-3 and TRBJ2-7. This CDR3 region has 12 residues. Looked up from germline, CDR1 is SGHTA and CDR2 is FQGTGA. The CDR3: CAYPILPFEQYF.

V is TRBV29-1 and J is TRBJ2-7; there is no DNA to check the TCRdb D call of TRBD1. Germline V lookup: CDR1 SQVTM, CDR2 ANQGSEA. The CDR3 covers 12 residues. CDR3 sequence reads: CSVALQGYEQYF.

This chain joins TRBV7-2 and TRBJ2-7; TCRdb picks TRBD1, but there is no DNA to check that call. The CDR3 length is 14 residues. Germline-derived CDR1 and CDR2 are SGHTA and FQGNSA. This chain's CDR3 is CASSSTGASGEQYF.